One sample yielded the 6 T cell receptor beta chains listed below, sequenced in a study of CD8+CD57+ T cells in acquired aplastic anemia. Profiling that covered TCR beta VDJ and CDR3 relied on genomic DNA as its template. In TCRdb, the reads were re-called with MiXCR into one record per CDR3 protein. The table has 86,000 or so distinct CDR3 sequences, over 35% seen once. Material: sorted CD4+, CD8+, or CD8+CD57+ T cells (not recorded which) from PBMCs. These receptors were collected from a human donor in good health, serving as a control.

This chain links TRBV2 with TRBJ2-1; D may be TRBD2 (6 bases). CDR3 length: 12 amino acids. Trimming removed 3 bases at V and 9 bases at J, with 9 bases between. Germline CDR1 is SNHLY and CDR2 is FYNNEI. The CDR3 coding sequence is TGTGCCAGCAGTGATGGAGGGTTTGAGCAGTTCTTC. Its translation: CASSDGGFEQFF.

This clonotype was observed many times. This chain uses TRBV19 with TRBJ1-1; D is ambiguous. CDR1 and CDR2 (germline): LNHDA, SQIVND (reference sequence). V dropped 5 bases and J dropped 0 bases, with 19 bases sitting between them. The CDR3 runs 17 residues. Written as DNA, the CDR3 is TGTGCCAGTAGTTCGCGGGCAGCCAGCCCTATGAACACTGAAGCTTTCTTT. This gives the protein CASSSRAASPMNTEAFF.

This clonotype was observed a few times. The chain recombines TRBV30 with TRBJ1-2, with 7 bases identical to TRBD1. This CDR3 spans 15 amino acids. V dropped 2 bases and J dropped 2; count of bases not matched to a gene: 8. Germline V gene lookup returns CDR1 GTSNPN and CDR2 SVGIG (reference sequence). CDR3 bases: TGTGCCTGGAGTCAAAGTACAGGGGCGAACTATGGCTACACCTTC. Amino acids: CAWSQSTGANYGYTF. The full variable domain, rest sourced from reference TRBV30 and TRBJ1-2, is SQTIHQWPATLVQPVGSPLSLECTVEGTSNPNLYWYRQAAGRGLQLLFYSVGIGQISSEVPQNLSASRPQDRQFILSSKKLLLSDSGFYLCAWSQSTGANYGYTFGSGTRLTVV.

A remark on this clonotype: In this CDR3 the conserved last residue, phenylalanine or tryptophan, is missing, so a read error is likely. The chain couples TRBV6-1 to TRBJ1-1, with D uncertain. V shed 1 base and J shed 4 bases, with 10 bases lying between them. Looked up from germline, CDR1 is MNHNS and CDR2 is SASEGT. This CDR3 spans 14 amino acids. This CDR3 is CASSEEQGITEAFL. The CDR3 region has the DNA TGTGCCAGCAGTGAAGAACAAGGGATCACTGAAGCTTTCCTT.

The chain carries TRBV19 and TRBJ2-7; 9 nucleotides agree with TRBD1. This CDR3 is built from 13 residues. V shed 5 bases and J 6 bases; nucleotides not matched to a gene: 5. Germline V gene lookup returns CDR1 LNHDA and CDR2 SQIVND (reference sequence). In DNA, the CDR3 is TGTGCCAGTAGTTCCACAGGGGGCGGCGAGCAGTACTTC. It encodes CASSSTGGGEQYF.

Ten or more counts support this clonotype. The chain recombines TRBV24-1 with TRBJ2-5, with TRBD2 matching over 7 bases. Germline CDR1 and CDR2: KGHDR and SFDVKD. Trimming cost V 4 bases and J 5 bases; bases outside gene matches: 12. CDR3 length: 16 residues. The CDR3 nucleotides are TGTGCCACCAGTGACCCTGGTGGGGGAGGGCGGGAGACCCAGTACTTC. Encoded protein: CATSDPGGGGRETQYF.